The rows below give T cell receptor beta chains drawn from one sample of a study of T-cell memory formation after mild COVID-19. TCRdb reanalysed the 5' RACE reads using MiXCR and keeps one entry per CDR3 protein. This table holds 40,000 to 60,000 distinct CDR3 sequences, approximately 8% found once. The sequenced sample was PBMCs or a T cell subset sorted from them (not recorded which). These receptors all stem from a man between 18 and 35 years old who had mild COVID-19 (a few samples of this study predate the infection). Cell type and time point are not known. Both conserved end residues are part of each CDR3. D genes are given only for firm matches. Some rows mark clone size as missing; the rest say once, few, many or name a class of expanded clone.

>.|TRBJ2-3|.|TRBV2
TGTGCCAGCAGTGAACATCCCAGAGGCGCAGATACGCAGTATTTT
CASSEHPRGADTQYF
>TRBD2|TRBJ2-1|few|TRBV7-9
TGTGCCAGCAGCTTACTAGCGGGGGGGGCAGACAATGAGCAGTTCTTC
CASSLLAGGADNEQFF
>.|TRBJ2-3|many|TRBV9
TGTGCCAGCAGCGGTGGGCTCCTCACAGATACGCAGTATTTT
CASSGGLLTDTQYF
>TRBD1|TRBJ2-5|.|TRBV9
TGTGCCAGCAGCCTAGAAGGACAGGGGGCAGGATCCCAGTACTTC
CASSLEGQGAGSQYF
>.|TRBJ2-3|.|TRBV5-1
TGCGCCAGCAGCTTGGCCGATCTCACAGATACGCAGTATTTT
CASSLADLTDTQYF
>.|TRBJ1-1|few|TRBV20-1
TGCAGTGCTAGAGTGCCCCTGAACACTGAAGCTTTCTTT
CSARVPLNTEAFF
>.|TRBJ2-1|few|TRBV6-2/TRBV6-3
TGTGCCAGCAGACGGACATACAATGAGCAGTTCTTC
CASRRTYNEQFF
>TRBD1|TRBJ2-5|.|TRBV12-3/TRBV12-4
TGTGCCAGCAGCCTAGACAGGGGGCCAGGAGAGACCCAGTACTTC
CASSLDRGPGETQYF
>TRBD2|TRBJ2-5|.|TRBV3-1
TGTGCCAGCAGCAAGGGACTAGCGGGGGTCCAAGAGACCCAGTACTTC
CASSKGLAGVQETQYF
>.|TRBJ1-5|few|TRBV4-1
TGCGCCAGCAGCGAGGCCCCAAATCAGCCCCAGCATTTT
CASSEAPNQPQHF
>.|TRBJ2-5|.|TRBV5-5
TGTGCCAGCAGCTTTACTTGGGATCAAGGAGAGACCCAGTACTTC
CASSFTWDQGETQYF
>.|TRBJ2-3|few|TRBV11-3
TGTGCCAGCAGCTTTGAGGGGTACTCCACAGATACGCAGTATTTT
CASSFEGYSTDTQYF
>TRBD1|TRBJ2-6|.|TRBV7-2
TGTGCCAGCAACAGGGGCCCCGGGGCCAACGTCCTGACTTTC
CASNRGPGANVLTF
>TRBD2|TRBJ2-4|.|TRBV18
TGTGCCAGCTCACCAATAGCGGGTGCTGCAAACATTCAGTACTTC
CASSPIAGAANIQYF
>.|TRBJ2-3|.|TRBV5-1
TGCGCCAGCACCTCGGACAGCTTCCGCACAGATACGCAGTATTTT
CASTSDSFRTDTQYF
>TRBD1|TRBJ2-3|many|TRBV5-1
TGCGCCAGCAGCCTGGGACAGTTCACAGATACGCAGTATTTT
CASSLGQFTDTQYF
>TRBD1|TRBJ2-5|many|TRBV5-1
TGCGCCAGCAGCTTGGGACAGGGAAAAGAGACCCAGTACTTC
CASSLGQGKETQYF
>.|TRBJ1-1|.|TRBV5-6
TGTGCCAGCAGCTTGTGGGGGGCCACGAACACTGAAGCTTTCTTT
CASSLWGATNTEAFF
>.|TRBJ2-3|.|TRBV29-1
TGCAGCGTTGAAGGTCTCCCAAGAGAAGGGACCTCAGATACGCAGTATTTT
CSVEGLPREGTSDTQYF
>TRBD1|TRBJ1-2|.|TRBV2
TGTGCCAGCAGTTATGACAGGGGAGGAGGCTACACCTTC
CASSYDRGGGYTF
>TRBD2|TRBJ2-2|few|TRBV9
TGTGCCAGCAGCGTAGAACTAGCGGCTTACACCGGGGAGCTGTTTTTT
CASSVELAAYTGELFF
>.|TRBJ1-1|few|TRBV28
TGTGCCAGCACTCCTCCTGGCCAGGGGAACACTGAAGCTTTCTTT
CASTPPGQGNTEAFF
>TRBD2|TRBJ2-3|many|TRBV20-1
TGCAGTGCTAAAGCGGGGGGGCTTCAAGATACGCAGTATTTT
CSAKAGGLQDTQYF
>.|TRBJ1-3|few|TRBV7-2
TGTGCCAGCAGCTTATTAGTCCGTCTCTCTGGAAACACCATATATTTT
CASSLLVRLSGNTIYF
>.|TRBJ2-3|.|TRBV7-9
TGTGCCAGCAGCCCTAAGGGGGGACAGAGGAGCACAGATACGCAGTATTTT
CASSPKGGQRSTDTQYF
>TRBD2|TRBJ2-1|many|TRBV5-1
TGCGCCAGCAGGCCGGGGGGGGGAAGCTCCTACAATGAGCAGTTCTTC
CASRPGGGSSYNEQFF
>.|TRBJ2-5|.|TRBV11-2
TGTGCCAGCAGCTTAATAACGACGATCCGGACCCAGTACTTC
CASSLITTIRTQYF
>.|TRBJ1-6|.|TRBV4-3
TGCGCCAGCAGCCAAGTTCGTGGGCTGCCGAATTCACCCCTCCACTTT
CASSQVRGLPNSPLHF
>TRBD1|TRBJ2-6|.|TRBV5-1
TGCGCCAGCAGCTCCCGGGACAGCACCAACGTCCTGACTTTC
CASSSRDSTNVLTF
>.|TRBJ2-5|many|TRBV4-1
TGCGCCAGCAGCCAAGTGGACCTCCAAGAGACCCAGTACTTC
CASSQVDLQETQYF
>.|TRBJ2-5|many|TRBV18
TGTGCCAGCTCACGCGACATCCAAGAGACCCAGTACTTC
CASSRDIQETQYF
>.|TRBJ1-5|.|TRBV20-1
TGCAGTGCCCGGCCAGGTGATCGGCCCCAGCATTTT
CSARPGDRPQHF
>.|TRBJ1-6|.|TRBV27
TGTGCCAGCAGTTTGTCCGGGACGGCTTATAATTCACCCCTCCACTTT
CASSLSGTAYNSPLHF
>.|TRBJ2-5|many|TRBV29-1
TGCAGCGTGACGGGGGGCAGGGAGTGGGAGACCCAGTACTTC
CSVTGGREWETQYF
>TRBD1|TRBJ1-1|.|TRBV29-1
TGCAGCGTTAAACGCGGAGGTTGGGACAGTGAAGCTTTCTTT
CSVKRGGWDSEAFF
>.|TRBJ1-2|.|TRBV11-2
TGTGCCAGCAGCTTAGATCAGGGGAGCTATGGCTACACCTTC
CASSLDQGSYGYTF
>.|TRBJ1-1|few|TRBV7-9
TGTGCCAGCAGCTTAGGGGCCCGGAACACTGAAGCTTTCTTT
CASSLGARNTEAFF
>.|TRBJ2-7|.|TRBV12-3/TRBV12-4
TGTGCCAGCAGTTCCGACATCGCCGAGCAGTACTTC
CASSSDIAEQYF
>.|TRBJ2-3|.|TRBV20-1
TGCAGTGCTAGGGAGACAGCAGATACGCAGTATTTT
CSARETADTQYF
>.|TRBJ2-2|few|TRBV20-1
TGCAGTGCTAGGGGACCGCAGCCGGGCCCGCTGTTTTTT
CSARGPQPGPLFF
>.|TRBJ2-1|many|TRBV5-1
TGCGCCAGCAGCTTGACCGGGGGACCACCCAACAATGAGCAGTTCTTC
CASSLTGGPPNNEQFF
>TRBD2|TRBJ2-1|many|TRBV7-9
TGTGCCAGCAGCTTGGAACGGGGGGGCCTTGAGCAGTTCTTC
CASSLERGGLEQFF
>.|TRBJ1-5|.|TRBV12-3/TRBV12-4
TGTGCCACCGCGGGCGCAAAGATGGGCAATCAGCCCCAGCATTTT
CATAGAKMGNQPQHF
>.|TRBJ2-7|medium-sized|TRBV5-1
TGCGCCAGCAGCTTGGGGGACACAGGGAACGAGCAGTACTTC
CASSLGDTGNEQYF
>.|TRBJ1-1|.|TRBV4-3
TGCGCCAGCAGCCTTCAGGGTTCCGGGGAAGCTTTCTTT
CASSLQGSGEAFF
>.|TRBJ2-5|few|TRBV7-2
TGTGCCAGCAGCTTACCGGGGTTTCGAGAGACCCAGTACTTC
CASSLPGFRETQYF